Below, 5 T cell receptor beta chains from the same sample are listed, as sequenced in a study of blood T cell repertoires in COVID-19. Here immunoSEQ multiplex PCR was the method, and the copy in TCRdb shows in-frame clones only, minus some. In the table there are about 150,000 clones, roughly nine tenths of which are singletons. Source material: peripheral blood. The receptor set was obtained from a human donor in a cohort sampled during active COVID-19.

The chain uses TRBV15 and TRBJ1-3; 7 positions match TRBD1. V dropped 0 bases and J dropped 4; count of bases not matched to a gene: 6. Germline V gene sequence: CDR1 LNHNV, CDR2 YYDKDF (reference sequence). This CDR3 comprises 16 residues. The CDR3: CATSRDRDRSGNTIYF. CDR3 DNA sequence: TGTGCCACCAGCAGAGATCGGGACAGATCAGGAAACACCATATATTTT.

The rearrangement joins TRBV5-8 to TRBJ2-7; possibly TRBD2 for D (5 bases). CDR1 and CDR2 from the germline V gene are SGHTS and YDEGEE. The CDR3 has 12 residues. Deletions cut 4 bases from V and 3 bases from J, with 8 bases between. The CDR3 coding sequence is TGTGCCAGCAGCCGGAGGTTCTACGAGCAGTACTTC. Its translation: CASSRRFYEQYF.

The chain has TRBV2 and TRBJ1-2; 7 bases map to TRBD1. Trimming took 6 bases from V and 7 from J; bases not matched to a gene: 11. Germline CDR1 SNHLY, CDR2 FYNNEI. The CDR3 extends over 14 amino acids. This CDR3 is CASSSGTALRGYTF. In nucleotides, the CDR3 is TGTGCCAGCAGCTCCGGGACAGCCCTGCGTGGCTACACCTTC.

The DNA for the CDR3 is TGCGCCAGCAGCCAAGCCAGCCCCGTCGGGGGGAGACAAGAGACCCAGTACTTC. Translated, it gives CASSQASPVGGRQETQYF. V and J are TRBV4-1 and TRBJ2-5; the match to TRBD2 covers 7 bases. Unmatched junction bases numbered 13, after V lost 1 base and J lost 2 bases. CDR3 length equals 18 residues. In germline, CDR1 is MGHRA, CDR2 YSYEKL.

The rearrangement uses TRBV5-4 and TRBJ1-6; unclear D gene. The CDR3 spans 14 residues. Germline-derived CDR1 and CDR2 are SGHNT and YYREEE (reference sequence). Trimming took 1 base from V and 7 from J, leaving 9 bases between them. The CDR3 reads CASSLLARNSPLHF. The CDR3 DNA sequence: TGTGCCAGCAGCTTGTTAGCGAGGAATTCACCCCTCCACTTT.